This entry describes one T cell receptor (beta chain). The antigen is undetermined. The data were obtained in a study of T cell responses to AZD1222 COVID-19 vaccine. Trimming took 0 bases from V and 3 from J, leaving 6 bases between them. Looked up from germline, CDR1 is SGHRS and CDR2 is YFSETQ. The length of the CDR3 is 13 residues. Findings and limits, study-wide: Close to half of all spike-specific TCRs reportedly target regions of the variants that are unmutated. The donor group comprised mostly white British people and more females; the analysis possibly underestimated clonal diversity. Repertoire collection took place solely once the T cell response had peaked.

TCRdb keeps only in-frame clones here, not all; method: immunoSEQ multiplex PCR. The repertoire holds some 130,000 clones, with approximately 88% as singletons. The source was peripheral blood, collected on day 0 of MenACWY control vaccination. The receptor was isolated from an adult in good health. The rearrangement joins TRBV5-1 to TRBJ2-5; D is undetermined. This chain's CDR3 is CASSLAGKETQYF. The CDR3, as DNA: TGCGCCAGCAGCTTGGCGGGTAAAGAGACCCAGTACTTC.